Presented here are 9 T cell receptor beta chains from one specimen sequenced in a study of blood T cells in healthy people across ages. The use of a sample-barcoded 5' primer and a J-beta primer mix characterized a second PCR of roughly 7 to 11 cycles. TCRdb used MiXCR to reprocess the 5' RACE reads, holding one entry per CDR3 protein. The table includes roughly 1,300,000 distinct CDR3 sequences, 59% detected once. Sequencing used blood. The receptors here all came from a man younger than 35 in good health.

This clonotype has more than one count but fewer than ten. CDR3 in amino acids: CASSPLDSSYNSPLHF. The DNA for the CDR3 is TGTGCCAGCAGTCCACTGGACAGCTCCTATAATTCACCCCTCCACTTT. The V and J genes are TRBV6-6 and TRBJ1-6; D is perhaps TRBD1 (6 bases). Germline CDR1 is MNHNY and CDR2 is SVGAGI (reference sequence). Trimming removed 5 bases at V and 0 bases at J, with 11 bases between. This CDR3 is built from 16 residues.

Comment on this clonotype: One junction end disagrees with the germline gene, perhaps due to a read error. This chain connects TRBV4-1 to TRBJ1-1; D is unresolved. Germline-derived CDR1 and CDR2 are MGHRA and YSYEKL. This CDR3 contains 15 residues. The CDR3 here is CANSPPNEVYTEAFF. In DNA form, the CDR3 reads TGCGCCAACAGCCCTCCCAACGAGGTCTACACTGAAGCTTTCTTT.

The J gene is TRBJ1-5, the V gene TRBV20-1; D perhaps matches TRBD1 (5 bases). The V gene's germline CDR1 is DFQATT and CDR2 SNEGSKA (reference sequence). Deletions cut 0 bases from V and 6 bases from J, with 15 bases between. The CDR3 consists of 15 residues. As DNA, the CDR3 is TGCAGTGCTAGAGAGGGCGGCAGGGTCGGTCAGCCCCAGCATTTT. The encoded protein is CSAREGGRVGQPQHF.

With regard to this clonotype: Germline and junction disagree at one end, which may indicate a read error. The chain combines TRBV11-1 with TRBJ1-5; no clear D gene. CDR3 length: 14 residues. The V gene's germline CDR1 is SGHAT and CDR2 FQDESV (reference sequence). The CDR3 protein is CVSSFEGNNQPQHF. DNA for the CDR3: TGTGTCAGCAGCTTCGAGGGTAACAATCAGCCCCAGCATTTT.

This clonotype was recorded only once. This chain uses TRBV20-1 with TRBJ2-1; TRBD1 might be the D (6 bases). This CDR3 comprises 13 residues. Trimming left V 5 bases short and J 1 base short, with 9 bases between. CDR1 is DFQATT and CDR2 is SNEGSKA in the germline V gene (reference sequence). This CDR3 reads CSAYDRSYNEQFF. CDR3 bases: TGCAGTGCTTATGACAGGTCCTACAATGAGCAGTTCTTC.

In the case of this clonotype: A read error may account for a junction end that differs from germline. The genes are TRBV7-7 and TRBJ2-3; D gene ambiguous. Germline V gene sequence: CDR1 SSHAT, CDR2 FNYEAQ (reference sequence). This CDR3 has 16 residues. The CDR3 DNA reads as TGTGCTAGCAGCCCCTTCGCGGAGACCCGCACAGATACGCAGTATTTT. Encoded protein: CASSPFAETRTDTQYF.

The chain employs TRBV27 and TRBJ2-1; D unresolved. V gave up 5 bases and J gave up 7 bases, with 15 bases separating them. CDR1 and CDR2 (germline): MNHEY, SMNVEV (reference sequence). CDR3 size: 14 residues. The DNA of the CDR3 is TGTGCCAGCAGTCGCCTGTTAACCCTAAATGAGCAGTTCTTC. Encoded protein: CASSRLLTLNEQFF.

The gene calls are TRBV5-1 and TRBJ2-5; 10 nucleotides match TRBD1. Trimming took 2 bases from V and 2 from J; bases not matched to a gene: 9. This CDR3 spans 17 amino acids. Germline values: CDR1 SGHRS, CDR2 YFSETQ. CDR3 in DNA: TGCGCCAGCAGCTTTCTACTCGGGACAGGGGAACAAGAGACCCAGTACTTC. It codes for CASSFLLGTGEQETQYF.

Only a few counts were recorded for this clonotype. The rearrangement uses TRBV29-1 and TRBJ2-7; a possible D gene is TRBD1 (5 bases). Germline CDR1 and CDR2: SQVTM and ANQGSEA. CDR3 length: 14 residues. V was cut by 1 base and J by 0 bases, with 10 bases left in between. CDR3 bases: TGCAGCGTTGAAGGCTGGGGCAGCTCCTACGAGCAGTACTTC. As protein: CSVEGWGSSYEQYF.